This TCR beta chain emerged from a study of shared clonotypes between healthy human individuals. Germline lookup yields CDR1 SGHRS and CDR2 YFSETQ. V trimming: 4 bases; J trimming: 4 bases; junction bases outside the gene matches: 14. The CDR3 sequence is 18 residues long. The donors were adults (healthy and HIV-negative) with no recent acute infections or vaccinations. Produced via immunoSEQ multiplex PCR; TCRdb's table is partial and in-frame only. Of 490,000 or so clones listed, around three quarters are singletons. Sequences were obtained from PBMCs. J is TRBJ2-6 and V is TRBV5-1; 7 positions agree with TRBD1. This TCR derives from a woman between 40 and 55 years old in good health. Some clones in this sample may be carry-over from other donors' samples. The CDR3 region has the DNA TGCGCCAGCAGCACATCCGGGACAGTCGGTTCGGGGGCCAACGTCCTGACTTTC. It is translated as CASSTSGTVGSGANVLTF. Looking up the rest from reference TRBV5-1 and TRBJ2-6 gives the full variable domain: KAGVTQTPRYLIKTRGQQVTLSCSPISGHRSVSWYQQTPGQGLQFLFEYFSETQRNKGNFPGRFSGRQFSNSRSEMNVSTLELGDSALYLCASSTSGTVGSGANVLTFGAGSRLTVL.